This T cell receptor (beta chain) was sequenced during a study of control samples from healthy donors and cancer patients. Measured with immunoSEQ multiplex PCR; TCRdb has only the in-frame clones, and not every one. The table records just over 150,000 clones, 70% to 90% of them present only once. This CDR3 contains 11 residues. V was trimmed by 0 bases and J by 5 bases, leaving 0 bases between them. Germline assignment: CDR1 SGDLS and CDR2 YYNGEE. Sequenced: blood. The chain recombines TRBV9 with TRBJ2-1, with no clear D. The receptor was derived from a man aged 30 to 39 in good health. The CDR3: CASSVDNEQFF. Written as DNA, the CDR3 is TGTGCCAGCAGCGTAGACAATGAGCAGTTCTTC.